The present TCR beta chain was sequenced within a study of blood T cell repertoires in COVID-19 (dated by TCRdb to between 2020 and 2021). About the full investigation: Samples from collaborators originated in the United States, Italy and Spain and spanned both the acute and convalescent phases of COVID-19. The prospective study material was composed of cDNA or gDNA derived from T cells, B-cell-depleted T cells, or PBMCs. Subjects who had been exposed to COVID-19, were actively infected with it, or had recovered from it provided the deeply sampled blood TCRbeta repertoires that made up the dataset. The repertoires were released in a freely available public database intended as a resource for research on the immune response to SARS-CoV-2. The samples were drawn from the first 160 participants of the ongoing ImmuneRACE study and from roughly 1,300 subjects provided by 6 global collaborators. Nearly every sample came with metadata listing a de-identified subject ID, COVID-19 status, age in years and sex. Where available, HLA class I and class II types were obtained from metadata supplied by the sample provider rather than from assay-based typing.

Paper-wide results and their limitations: How much clinical and demographic metadata was included differed by source and by participant, and the metadata was provided uncurated.

TCRbeta CDR3 regions were amplified from genomic DNA using the immunoSEQ Assay, a bias-controlled multiplex PCR. The original methods were these. The number of nucleated cells in each sample was estimated by amplification of reference gene primers within the assay. To quantify the absolute abundance of each unique TCRbeta CDR3 rearrangement, sequence reads were collapsed and filtered. For each sample, productive Simpson clonality was calculated by taking the square root of Simpson's diversity index across productive rearrangements. As stored in TCRdb, this immuneACCESS dataset retains in-frame rearrangements with V and J assigned. A fraction of the clones does not appear; measured against another copy, unresolved V genes explain less than half of the discrepancy, and the remainder lacks a known reason. That table furnishes V, J and clone size, whereas the DNA furnished D and trimming. Here the sample has fewer than 500,000 clones; 85% to 90% occur a single time. The leading ten clones occupy around 1.1% of the sample.

V gives up 3 bases and J gives up 5 bases, and the segment between their germline ends measures 16 bases. The germline V gene provides CDR1 SNHLY and CDR2 FYNNEI. The CDR3 sequence holds 15 residues, the cysteine and phenylalanine included. Of all the DNA, just the CDR3 is kept, 45 bases in frame from base 1. Comment on this clone: The clone's antigen remains unknown. No base quality information exists; no much larger clone differs at one position.

In the prospective study, participants were about 18 to 95 years old, resided in fewer than 25 geographic areas of the United States, and were enrolled through a virtual design. Cohort assignment in the prospective study relied on participant-reported clinical history from a screening survey and a study questionnaire. For ImmuneRACE Cohort 3, a participant was defined as recovered based on two consecutive negative NP/OP PCR tests, clearance by a healthcare professional, or resolution of symptoms. In the prospective study, whole blood, serum and a nasopharyngeal or oropharyngeal swab were collected from each participant by mobile phlebotomists. Participants in the prospective study had the option to provide additional blood draws and questionnaires over a roughly 2-month period. Before DNA extraction, blood samples from the prospective study were shipped at room temperature or frozen.

The V and J segments used are TRBV2 and TRBJ1-2; tentative D gene TRBD1, with 6 bases matching. The clonotype comes from a man aged 25 to 40 who had recovered from COVID-19. Sequenced sample: PBMCs or T cells enriched from blood (not recorded which). The CDR3 loop reads CASSEGRRGEYGYTF. The sequenced DNA: TGTGCCAGCAGTGAGGGTCGCAGGGGCGAGTATGGCTACACCTTC.